These 31 T cell receptor beta chains were all obtained from the same sample, sequenced in a study of cytomegalovirus exposure and HLA in healthy donors. PCR amplification relied on 60 Vbeta primers (plus 13 Jbeta primers). The protocol was immunoSEQ multiplex PCR, while the TCRdb copy is restricted to in-frame clones and leaves out a portion. The sample contains about 160,000 clones, 70% to 90% of which appear only once. The source material was PBMCs. Source of these receptors: a man between 18 and 29 years old in good health and CMV-seropositive.

The rearrangement joins TRBV7-9 to TRBJ1-2; TRBD1 matches at 9 bases. Germline assignment: CDR1 SEHNR and CDR2 FQNEAQ (reference sequence). The CDR3 extends over 17 amino acids. V was clipped by 5 bases and J by 4 bases; unmatched bases: 14. The CDR3 loop reads CASSLYFTGGSSYGYTF. The CDR3 nucleotides are TGTGCCAGCAGCCTATACTTCACAGGGGGCAGTTCCTATGGCTACACCTTC.

The V gene is TRBV6-1, the J gene TRBJ1-4; 8 bases map to TRBD1. Germline trimming cut 5 bases from V and 7 bases from J; bases unmatched to any gene: 6. Germline V lookup: CDR1 MNHNS, CDR2 SASEGT. The CDR3 has 14 residues. In DNA form, the CDR3 reads TGTGCCAGCAGTACCGGACAGGGAGTTGAAAAACTGTTTTTT. Translating it yields CASSTGQGVEKLFF.

CDR3 DNA: TGTGCCAGCAGCTTGGTTCGACAGGGGGGCGGCTACGAGCAGTACTTC. Translated, it gives CASSLVRQGGGYEQYF. The genes are TRBV5-6 and TRBJ2-7, with 9 bases matching TRBD1. CDR1 and CDR2 from the germline V gene are SGHDT and YYEEEE. The CDR3 runs to 16 residues. J was trimmed by 3 bases and V by 0 bases; bases with no gene match: 7.

The chain has TRBV5-6 and TRBJ2-3, with TRBD2 identical over 8 bases. The CDR3 contains 11 residues. Germline V gene data show CDR1 as SGHDT and CDR2 as YYEEEE. The junction had 3 bases not matched to a gene; V was cut back by 2 bases and J by 13 bases. This CDR3 reads CASSFGGDEYF. The CDR3 coding sequence is TGTGCCAGCAGCTTCGGGGGGGACGAGTATTTT.

The sample holds one count of this clone. This chain uses TRBV11-2 with TRBJ1-2; tentative D call: TRBD1 (5 bases). Germline CDR1 is SGHAT and CDR2 is FQNNGV. The length of the CDR3 is 16 residues. V lost 5 bases and J lost 5, with 21 bases in between. The CDR3 DNA reads as TGTGCCAGCAGCCAGACGGGTGGGGCCCTTCTATATGGCTACACCTTC. As protein: CASSQTGGALLYGYTF.

The V call is TRBV30, the J call TRBJ2-3, with D possibly matching TRBD2 (6 bases). Germline-derived CDR1 and CDR2 are GTSNPN and SVGIG (reference sequence). The CDR3 runs 12 residues. The ends were cut back, 8 bases at V and 4 bases at J, with 13 bases in the middle. The DNA for the CDR3 is TGTGCCAAGGAGGGTGGCTCAGATACGCAGTATTTT. The encoded protein is CAKEGGSDTQYF.

This sequence joins TRBV19 and TRBJ1-2, with 9 bases lining up with TRBD1. The CDR3 spans 14 residues. Trimming took 4 bases from V and 7 from J; bases not matched to a gene: 7. Looked up from germline, CDR1 is LNHDA and CDR2 is SQIVND (reference sequence). CDR3 DNA sequence: TGTGCCAGTAGTAACGGACAGGGGTACTCTGGCTACACCTTC. Translating gives CASSNGQGYSGYTF.

The CDR3 reads CASSYSAQGYSPLHF. The DNA for the CDR3 is TGTGCCAGCAGTTACTCGGCGCAGGGTTATTCACCCCTCCACTTT. This chain connects TRBV6-5 to TRBJ1-6; tentative D call: TRBD1 (5 bases). The CDR3 totals 15 residues. The germline V gene has CDR1 MNHEY and CDR2 SVGAGI. The V and J ends lost 0 bases and 8 bases respectively, with 11 bases between them.

V gene TRBV5-4 combines with J gene TRBJ2-5, with TRBD2 as a possible D gene (5 bases). Germline-derived CDR1 and CDR2 are SGHNT and YYREEE (reference sequence). The V end was cut by 3 bases, the J end by 3 bases, with 9 bases between. There are 13 residues in the CDR3. CDR3 DNA sequence: TGTGCCAGCAGCTCTCGGACTGAAGAGACCCAGTACTTC. This codes for CASSSRTEETQYF.

The V call is TRBV7-2, the J call TRBJ2-5, with TRBD2 as a possible D gene (6 bases). This CDR3 spans 18 amino acids. V gave up 2 bases and J gave up 1 base, with 20 bases separating them. Germline V CDR1 and CDR2: SGHTA, FQGNSA. CDR3 amino acids: CASSLFWSVGGVQETQYF. As DNA, the CDR3 is TGTGCCAGCAGCTTATTCTGGTCCGTCGGAGGGGTCCAAGAGACCCAGTACTTC.

The CDR3 DNA reads TGTGCCAGCAGTTACAGTGGGCAGGATCAGCCCCAGCATTTT. Protein: CASSYSGQDQPQHF. The chain is built from TRBV6-5 and TRBJ1-5; D uncertain. The CDR3 is made up of 14 amino acids. V lost 2 bases, J lost 5 bases, and 10 bases lay in between. The germline CDR1 and CDR2 sequences are MNHEY and SVGAGI.

This clone was detected a few times. The rearrangement uses TRBV7-2 and TRBJ2-3; D might be TRBD2 (5 bases). Trimming shortened V by 1 base and J by 6 bases, and 11 bases separated the two germline ends. From germline, CDR1 is SGHTA and CDR2 FQGNSA. The CDR3 loop spans 14 amino acids. The CDR3 loop reads CASSLGPGWDTQYF. CDR3 in DNA: TGTGCCAGCAGCTTAGGGCCGGGGTGGGATACGCAGTATTTT.

This rearrangement joins TRBV27 to TRBJ2-2; 9 bases fit TRBD1. The CDR3 length is 14 residues. CDR1 and CDR2 (germline): MNHEY, SMNVEV (reference sequence). J gave up 4 bases and V 6 bases, and 3 bases lay outside the gene matches. This CDR3 is CASRRTGVTGELFF. The CDR3, as DNA: TGTGCCAGCAGGAGGACAGGGGTCACCGGGGAGCTGTTTTTT.

This chain joins TRBV9 and TRBJ1-2; tentatively, D is TRBD1 (5 bases). V was shortened by 0 bases and J by 7 bases, with 10 bases between the two germline ends. Per germline, CDR1 SGDLS and CDR2 YYNGEE. The CDR3 runs 13 residues. The CDR3 spells CASSVVTDGGYTF. CDR3 coding DNA: TGTGCCAGCAGCGTAGTGACAGATGGTGGCTACACCTTC.

This CDR3 is CASSSTGGGNEQFF. CDR3 coding DNA: TGTGCCAGCAGTTCGACAGGGGGAGGCAATGAGCAGTTCTTC. V usage is TRBV27 and J usage is TRBJ2-1; 9 bases fit TRBD1. CDR3 size: 14 residues. Germline CDR1 reads MNHEY; CDR2 reads SMNVEV (reference sequence). Trimming took 4 bases from V and 6 from J; bases not matched to a gene: 4.

This sequence joins TRBV2 and TRBJ2-5, with D maybe TRBD1 (5 bases). The CDR3 spans 13 residues. Per germline, CDR1 SNHLY and CDR2 FYNNEI. V dropped 6 bases and J dropped 5 bases, with 13 bases sitting between them. The CDR3 DNA is TGTGCCAGCAGCCCCTTGGGGCGGGAGACCCAGTACTTC. Translated, it gives CASSPLGRETQYF.

This clone was picked up one time. V gene TRBV12-5 combines with J gene TRBJ2-1, with 10 bases aligning to TRBD2. Trimming cost V 8 bases and J 4 bases; bases outside gene matches: 8. Per the germline V gene, CDR1 is LGHNT and CDR2 is FRNRAP. CDR3 length: 15 amino acids. The CDR3 loop reads CASRTGTSVYNEQFF. CDR3 in DNA: TGTGCTAGTCGTACCGGGACTAGCGTGTACAATGAGCAGTTCTTC.

The rearrangement links TRBV6-5 to TRBJ2-1, with 10 nucleotides matching TRBD1. The V gene's germline CDR1 is MNHEY and CDR2 SVGAGI. The CDR3 totals 15 residues. J was trimmed by 3 bases and V by 6 bases; bases with no gene match: 5. The CDR3 DNA sequence: TGTGCCAGCAGCCGTGGGACAGGGGTCTACAATGAGCAGTTCTTC. Protein product: CASSRGTGVYNEQFF.

The chain has TRBV15 and TRBJ1-6; possible D gene TRBD1, 6 bases. CDR1 is LNHNV and CDR2 is YYDKDF in the germline V gene (reference sequence). The CDR3 contains 16 residues. V was cut by 3 bases and J by 2 bases, with 11 bases left in between. CDR3 sequence reads: CATSRGDNTYNSPLHF. The CDR3, as DNA: TGTGCCACCAGCAGGGGGGACAATACCTATAATTCACCCCTCCACTTT.

The V call is TRBV6-5, the J call TRBJ1-5; weak D call: TRBD1 (5 bases). Germline CDR1 and CDR2: MNHEY and SVGAGI. V lost 7 bases, J lost 1 base, and 8 bases lay in between. CDR3 length equals 13 residues. CDR3: CASTGGSNQPQHF. The CDR3 region has the DNA TGTGCCAGCACGGGGGGGAGCAATCAGCCCCAGCATTTT.

The chain links TRBV6-1 to TRBJ2-1; TRBD2 matches at 11 bases. The CDR3 contains 15 residues. Germline assignment: CDR1 MNHNS and CDR2 SASEGT. Losses at the gene ends were 3 bases for V and 6 bases for J; bases not matched to a gene: 4. The CDR3 sequence: CASSETSGVFNEQFF. The CDR3 DNA follows: TGTGCCAGCAGTGAGACTAGCGGGGTGTTCAATGAGCAGTTCTTC.

The V and J genes are TRBV11-1 and TRBJ1-2; 10 positions match TRBD1. Trimming removed 4 bases from V and 4 bases from J; junction bases left unmatched: 3. The CDR3 has 14 amino acids. Germline-derived CDR1 and CDR2 are SGHAT and FQDESV (reference sequence). The CDR3 protein is CASSSTGGGYGYTF. DNA of the CDR3: TGTGCCAGCAGCTCGACAGGGGGCGGCTATGGCTACACCTTC.

The chain has TRBV11-2 and TRBJ2-3; 11 nucleotides line up with TRBD2. The CDR3 has 16 amino acids. With V trimmed by 5 bases and J by 3 bases, 7 bases remained unmatched. CDR1 and CDR2 from the germline V gene are SGHAT and FQNNGV. Here the CDR3 DNA reads TGTGCCAGCAGCCCTGTTAGCGGGGGGGTTACAGATACGCAGTATTTT. Translation: CASSPVSGGVTDTQYF.

V is TRBV7-2 and J is TRBJ2-7, with 9 bases that match TRBD2. The length of the CDR3 is 14 residues. V lost 5 bases and J lost 3; bases outside the gene matches: 5. In germline, CDR1 is SGHTA, CDR2 FQGNSA. The CDR3 region is CASSHGTSIYEQYF. The DNA for the CDR3 is TGTGCCAGCAGCCACGGGACTAGCATCTACGAGCAGTACTTC.

The rearrangement joins TRBV4-3 to TRBJ2-1, with a tentative D call TRBD2 (6 bases). Trimming pared 3 bases from V and 1 base from J, leaving 13 bases between. The CDR3 extends over 16 amino acids. Germline lookup yields CDR1 LGHNA and CDR2 YSLEER. The CDR3 sequence: CASSQFRGTSYNEQFF. The CDR3 nucleotides read TGCGCCAGCAGCCAGTTCCGGGGGACGTCCTACAATGAGCAGTTCTTC.

V is TRBV6-6 and J is TRBJ1-3; D is uncertain. Germline V gene lookup returns CDR1 MNHNY and CDR2 SVGAGI (reference sequence). V lost 2 bases and J 0 bases, leaving 8 bases between the germline ends. The length of the CDR3 is 15 residues. The CDR3 region is CASSYVGLSGNTIYF. The CDR3 DNA is TGTGCCAGCAGTTACGTGGGCCTCTCTGGAAACACCATATATTTT.

The chain is built from TRBV7-9 and TRBJ2-7; D gene unclear. Per the germline V gene, CDR1 is SEHNR and CDR2 is FQNEAQ (reference sequence). V was trimmed by 5 bases and J by 0 bases, leaving 5 bases between them. The CDR3 consists of 12 residues. The CDR3 DNA reads TGTGCCAGCAGCCTAACCTCCTACGAGCAGTACTTC. Protein product: CASSLTSYEQYF.

This chain connects TRBV11-3 to TRBJ2-1; tentative D call: TRBD1 (6 bases). Germline V gene sequence: CDR1 SGHNT, CDR2 YENEEA. V shed 5 bases and J shed 3 bases, with 11 bases lying between them. The CDR3 contains 14 residues. This CDR3 is CASSQQGVYNEQFF. The CDR3 DNA is TGTGCCAGCAGCCAACAGGGCGTCTACAATGAGCAGTTCTTC. Full variable domain (missing parts from reference TRBV11-3 and TRBJ2-1): EAGVVQSPRYKIIEKKQPVAFWCNPISGHNTLYWYLQNLGQGPELLIRYENEEAVDDSQLPKDRFSAERLKGVDSTLKIQPAELGDSAVYLCASSQQGVYNEQFFGPGTRLTVL.

The gene calls are TRBV4-1 and TRBJ1-5; possible D gene TRBD1, 5 bases. V lost 2 bases to trimming and J lost 3 bases, with 20 bases between them. The V gene's germline CDR1 is MGHRA and CDR2 YSYEKL. The CDR3 has 18 amino acids. CDR3 amino acids: CASSQKSSGFPSNQPQHF. CDR3 coding DNA: TGCGCCAGCAGCCAAAAATCCTCAGGGTTCCCTTCCAATCAGCCCCAGCATTTT.

The chain joins TRBV30 to TRBJ1-4, with a weak D call TRBD1 (6 bases). V dropped 0 bases and J dropped 7 bases, with 12 bases sitting between them. The germline gives CDR1 GTSNPN, CDR2 SVGIG (reference sequence). There are 14 residues in the CDR3. The CDR3 sequence: CAWSVQGGVEKLFF. In nucleotides, the CDR3 is TGTGCCTGGAGTGTACAGGGCGGTGTTGAAAAACTGTTTTTT.

The CDR3 region has the DNA TGCGCCAGCAGCCAAGAGACGGCAGCGGATCCCTATGGCTACACCTTC. It specifies CASSQETAADPYGYTF. The V and J genes are TRBV4-3 and TRBJ1-2; D is unclear. Between the trimmed V and J ends, which lost 0 bases and 4 bases, there was a span of 15 bases. The length of the CDR3 is 16 residues. Germline assignment: CDR1 LGHNA and CDR2 YSLEER.